This TCR beta chain was sequenced in a study of T cells in Graves' hyperthyroidism and ophthalmopathy. The study's findings and limits: Also found in blood were most expanded thyroid clonotypes above 0.001.

Amplification of TCR beta CDR3 regions was performed using RNA transcripts as template. First-round RT-PCR of the TCR CDR3 relied on the HTBI primer set. One entry per CDR3 protein, called by TCRdb with MiXCR from the multiplex PCR reads. The data hold around 520,000 distinct CDR3 sequences, with about 15% observed a single time. This CDR3 is 13 amino acids long. V shed 8 bases and J shed 0 bases, with 9 bases lying between them. From germline, CDR1 is MNHEY and CDR2 SMNVEV (reference sequence). This clonotype was detected ten times or more. As yet, its antigen is unknown. The TCR was taken from a woman younger than 30 with Graves' hyperthyroidism. The gene calls are TRBV27 and TRBJ2-3; D ambiguous. Sequenced input: blood. The CDR3: CASRRVSTDTQYF. The CDR3, as DNA: TGTGCCAGCCGAAGAGTTAGCACAGATACGCAGTATTTT.